This T cell receptor (beta chain) is from a study of beta chain features in type 1 diabetes. Findings of the study overall: Amplification by PCR could prefer shorter templates, with the same effect in patients and controls. Highly expressing activated T cells could be over-counted with a cDNA template. TCRB CDR3s from Type 1 diabetes patients were moderately but significantly shorter in all four CD4+ subsets.

By way of CD45RO/CCR7/CD25/CD127/CD95/CD27, the CD4+ regulatory, stem cell-like memory, central memory and naive cells were sorted. This clone has more than one count but fewer than ten. The antigen is not known. Every bit of the isolated RNA underwent reverse transcription, so sequencing read expressed TCRB transcripts. Only in-frame clones appear in the TCRdb table, and some are missing; sequencing was by immunoSEQ multiplex PCR. The table shows some 660,000 clones, with 11% to 15% occurring only once. The CDR3 contains 15 residues. The germline V gene encodes CDR1 SGHTA and CDR2 FQGNSA. Deletions cut 0 bases from V and 2 bases from J, with 10 bases between.

Material for sequencing was naive CD4+ T cells from blood. The sequence was collected from a man between 18 and 35 years old with type 1 diabetes. V gene TRBV7-2 combines with J gene TRBJ2-5; TRBD2 might be the D (6 bases). CDR3 region: CASSLAGTRQETQYF. The DNA for the CDR3 is TGTGCCAGCAGCTTAGCGGGGACTCGGCAAGAGACCCAGTACTTC. Based on the CDR3 plus reference TRBV7-2 and TRBJ2-5, the full variable domain is GAGVSQSPSNKVTEKGKDVELRCDPISGHTALYWYRQSLGQGLEFLIYFQGNSAPDKSGLPSDRFSAERTGGSVSTLTIQRTQQEDSAVYLCASSLAGTRQETQYFGPGTRLLVL.